This TCR beta chain was profiled in a study of blood T cell repertoires in COVID-19 (dated by TCRdb to 2020 to 2021). About the full investigation: The collaborator samples originated in the United States, Italy and Spain and spanned the acute and convalescent phases of COVID-19. The prospective study material was composed of cDNA or gDNA derived from T cells, B-cell-depleted T cells, or PBMCs. Deeply sampled blood TCRbeta repertoires from subjects exposed to, actively infected with, or recovered from COVID-19 were included in the dataset. The repertoires were released in a freely available public database intended as a resource for research on the immune response to SARS-CoV-2. The samples were drawn from the first 160 participants of the ongoing ImmuneRACE study and from some 1,300 subjects provided by 6 global collaborators. The sample metadata nearly always contained a de-identified subject ID, COVID-19 status, age in years and sex. Where available, HLA class I and class II types were obtained from metadata supplied by the sample provider rather than from assay-based typing. Overall study results and their limits: Clinical and demographic metadata were provided uncurated, with the amount varying by source and participant.

Concerning this clone: It lacks a known antigen. No per-base quality is available; no much larger clone lies one base away.

TCRbeta CDR3 regions were amplified from genomic DNA using the immunoSEQ Assay, a bias-controlled multiplex PCR. In the authors' own workflow: Within the assay, amplification of reference gene primers was used to estimate how many nucleated cells each sample contained. Sequence reads were collapsed and filtered to measure the absolute abundance of every unique TCRbeta CDR3 rearrangement. For each sample, productive Simpson clonality was calculated as the square root of Simpson's diversity index across productive rearrangements. Drawn from immuneACCESS, this table holds only the in-frame rearrangements with V and J called that TCRdb kept. Clones are partly lost; checked studies trace under half to an unresolved V gene and leave the rest unexplained. Clone size and V and J calls were adopted from that table, with D and trimming inferred from the DNA. In this sample the table shows around 77,000 clones, around 85% of which occur a single time. The ten most abundant clones make up under 6% of the sample.

Compared with germline, V lacks 3 bases and J lacks 5 bases; bases without a gene match: 3. The CDR3 numbers 13 residues from cysteine through phenylalanine. CDR3 DNA only is kept here, 39 bases in frame from base 1. According to the germline V gene (reference sequence), CDR1 reads SEHNR and CDR2 reads FQNEAQ. Each collaborating institution followed its own protocols to collect whole blood in K2EDTA tubes. For TCRbeta analysis, collaborators shipped samples in one of three forms: frozen whole blood, isolated PBMCs, or DNA extracted from either of those sample types. Input material: peripheral blood. The rearrangement combines TRBV7-9 with TRBJ2-7, with 8 junctional bases fitting TRBD2. The source is an elderly man with acute or convalescent COVID-19. The sequenced DNA is TGTGCCAGCAGCTTGGATAGCGGGAACGAGCAGTACTTC. Its amino acids are CASSLDSGNEQYF.